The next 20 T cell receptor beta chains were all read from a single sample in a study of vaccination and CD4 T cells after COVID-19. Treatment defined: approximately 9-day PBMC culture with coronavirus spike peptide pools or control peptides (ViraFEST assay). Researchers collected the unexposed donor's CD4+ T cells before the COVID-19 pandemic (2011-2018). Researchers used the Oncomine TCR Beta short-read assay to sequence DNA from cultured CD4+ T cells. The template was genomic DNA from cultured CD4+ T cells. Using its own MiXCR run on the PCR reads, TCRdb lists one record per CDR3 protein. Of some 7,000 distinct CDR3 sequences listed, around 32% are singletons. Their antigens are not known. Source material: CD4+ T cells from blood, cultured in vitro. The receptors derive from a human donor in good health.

This CDR3 reads CASSIGQGALGTEAFF. Here the CDR3 DNA reads TGTGCCAGTAGTATCGGACAGGGGGCTCTCGGCACTGAAGCTTTCTTT. The V gene is TRBV19, the J gene TRBJ1-1, with 11 nucleotides matching TRBD1. CDR1 is LNHDA, CDR2 SQIVND, per germline (reference sequence). The CDR3 is made up of 16 amino acids. V shed 3 bases and J 4 bases; nucleotides not matched to a gene: 7.

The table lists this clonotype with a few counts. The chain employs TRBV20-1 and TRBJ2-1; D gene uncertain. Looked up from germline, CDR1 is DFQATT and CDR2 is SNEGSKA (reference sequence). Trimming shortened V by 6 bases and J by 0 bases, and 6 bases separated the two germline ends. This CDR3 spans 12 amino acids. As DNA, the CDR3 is TGCAGTGCATGGGGCTCCTACAATGAGCAGTTCTTC. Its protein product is CSAWGSYNEQFF.

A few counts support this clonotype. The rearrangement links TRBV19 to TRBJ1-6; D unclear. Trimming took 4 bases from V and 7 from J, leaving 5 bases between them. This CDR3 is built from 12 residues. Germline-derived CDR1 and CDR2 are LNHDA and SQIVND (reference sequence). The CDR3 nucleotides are TGTGCCAGTAGTACCCTAAATTCACCCCTCCACTTT. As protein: CASSTLNSPLHF. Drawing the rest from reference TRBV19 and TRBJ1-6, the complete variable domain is DGGITQSPKYLFRKEGQNVTLSCEQNLNHDAMYWYRQDPGQGLRLIYYSQIVNDFQKGDIAEGYSVSREKKESFPLTVTSAQKNPTAFYLCASSTLNSPLHFGNGTRLTVT.

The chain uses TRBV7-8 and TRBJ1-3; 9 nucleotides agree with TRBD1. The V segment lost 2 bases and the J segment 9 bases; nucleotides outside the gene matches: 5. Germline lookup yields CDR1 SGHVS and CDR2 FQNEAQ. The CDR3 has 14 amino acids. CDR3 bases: TGTGCCAGCAGCTTAAGGACAGGGGTAACCACCATATATTTT. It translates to CASSLRTGVTTIYF.

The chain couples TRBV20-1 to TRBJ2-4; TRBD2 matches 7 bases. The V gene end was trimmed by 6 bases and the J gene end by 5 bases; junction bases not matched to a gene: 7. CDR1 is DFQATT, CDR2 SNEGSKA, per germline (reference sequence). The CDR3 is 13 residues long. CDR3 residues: CSALAVVENIQYF. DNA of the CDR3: TGCAGTGCGCTAGCGGTGGTCGAAAACATTCAGTACTTC.

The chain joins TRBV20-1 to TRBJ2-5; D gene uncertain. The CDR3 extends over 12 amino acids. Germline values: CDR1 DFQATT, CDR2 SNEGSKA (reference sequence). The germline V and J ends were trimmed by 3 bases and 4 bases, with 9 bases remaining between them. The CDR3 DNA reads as TGCAGTGCTAGGTACCGGGCAGAGACCCAGTACTTC. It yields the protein CSARYRAETQYF.

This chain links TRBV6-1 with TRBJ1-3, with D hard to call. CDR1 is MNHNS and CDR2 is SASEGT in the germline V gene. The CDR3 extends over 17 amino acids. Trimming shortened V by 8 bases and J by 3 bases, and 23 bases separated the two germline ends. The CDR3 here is CASYTMKPVSRGNTIYF. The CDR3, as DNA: TGTGCCAGCTATACTATGAAGCCGGTTTCACGTGGAAACACCATATATTTT.

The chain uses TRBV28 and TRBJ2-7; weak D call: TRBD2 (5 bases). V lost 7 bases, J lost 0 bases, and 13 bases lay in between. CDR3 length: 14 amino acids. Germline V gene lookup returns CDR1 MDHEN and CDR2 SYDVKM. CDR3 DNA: TGTGCCAGCAATTTTTTAGGGAGCTCCTACGAGCAGTACTTC. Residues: CASNFLGSSYEQYF.

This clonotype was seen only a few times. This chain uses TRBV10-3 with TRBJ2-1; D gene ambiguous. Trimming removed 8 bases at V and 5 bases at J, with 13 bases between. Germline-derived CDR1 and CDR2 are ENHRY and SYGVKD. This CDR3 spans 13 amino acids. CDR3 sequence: CAISKEADNEQFF. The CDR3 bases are TGTGCCATCTCCAAAGAGGCCGACAATGAGCAGTTCTTC.

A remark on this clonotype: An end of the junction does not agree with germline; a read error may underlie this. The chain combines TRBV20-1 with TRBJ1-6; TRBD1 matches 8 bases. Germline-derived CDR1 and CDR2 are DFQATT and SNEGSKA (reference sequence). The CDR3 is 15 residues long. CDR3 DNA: TGCAGTGCGCTGTATCGGACAGGGCGGAATTTACCCCTCCACTTT. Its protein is CSALYRTGRNLPLHF.

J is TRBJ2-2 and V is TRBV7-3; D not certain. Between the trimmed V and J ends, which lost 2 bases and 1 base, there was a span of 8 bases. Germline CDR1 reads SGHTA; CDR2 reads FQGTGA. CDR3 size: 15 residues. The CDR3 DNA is TGTGCCAGCAGCTTACACATCAGGAACACCGGGGAGCTGTTTTTT. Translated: CASSLHIRNTGELFF.

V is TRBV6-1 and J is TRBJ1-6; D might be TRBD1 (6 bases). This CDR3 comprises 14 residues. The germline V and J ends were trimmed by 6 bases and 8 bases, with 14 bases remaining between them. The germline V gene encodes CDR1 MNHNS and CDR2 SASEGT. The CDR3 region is CASSRGNVDSPLHF. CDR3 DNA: TGTGCCAGCAGCAGGGGAAATGTGGATTCACCCCTCCACTTT.

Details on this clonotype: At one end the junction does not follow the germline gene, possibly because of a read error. The CDR3 nucleotides are TGCGCCAGCAGCCCCCGTGGCCCTGATGGCTGCACCTTC. Protein product: CASSPRGPDGCTF. This chain links TRBV5-1 with TRBJ1-2, with no clear D. The CDR3 contains 13 residues. The V gene's germline CDR1 is SGHRS and CDR2 YFSETQ.

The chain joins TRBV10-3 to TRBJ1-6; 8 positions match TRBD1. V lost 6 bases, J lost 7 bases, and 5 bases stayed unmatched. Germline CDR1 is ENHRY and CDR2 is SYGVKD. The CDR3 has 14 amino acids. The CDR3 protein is CAISLTGVNSPLHF. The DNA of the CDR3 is TGTGCCATCAGCCTGACAGGGGTCAATTCACCCCTCCACTTT.

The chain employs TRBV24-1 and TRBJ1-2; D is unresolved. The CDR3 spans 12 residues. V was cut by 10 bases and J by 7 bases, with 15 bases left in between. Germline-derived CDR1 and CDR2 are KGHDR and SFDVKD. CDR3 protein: CATYIDGGGYTF. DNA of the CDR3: TGTGCCACATACATCGACGGTGGTGGCTACACCTTC.

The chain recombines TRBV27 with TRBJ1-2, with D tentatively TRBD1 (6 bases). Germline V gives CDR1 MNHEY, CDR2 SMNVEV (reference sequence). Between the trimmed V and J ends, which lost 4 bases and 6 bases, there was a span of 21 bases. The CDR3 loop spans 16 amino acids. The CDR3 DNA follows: TGTGCCAGCAGTTCCGCCTGGGGGGCGCGCAGCGATGGCTACACCTTC. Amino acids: CASSSAWGARSDGYTF.

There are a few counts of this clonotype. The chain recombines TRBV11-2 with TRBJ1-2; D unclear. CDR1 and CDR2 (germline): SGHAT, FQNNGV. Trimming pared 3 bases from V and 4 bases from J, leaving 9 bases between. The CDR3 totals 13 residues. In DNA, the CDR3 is TGTGCCAGCAGCTTTGGACGGAGCTATGGCTACACCTTC. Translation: CASSFGRSYGYTF.

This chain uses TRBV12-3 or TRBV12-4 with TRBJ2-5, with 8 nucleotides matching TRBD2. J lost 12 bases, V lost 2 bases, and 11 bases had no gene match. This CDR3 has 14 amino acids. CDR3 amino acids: CASSLIGGAGLEYF. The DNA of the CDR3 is TGTGCCAGCAGTTTAATCGGGGGGGCAGGGCTCGAGTACTTC.

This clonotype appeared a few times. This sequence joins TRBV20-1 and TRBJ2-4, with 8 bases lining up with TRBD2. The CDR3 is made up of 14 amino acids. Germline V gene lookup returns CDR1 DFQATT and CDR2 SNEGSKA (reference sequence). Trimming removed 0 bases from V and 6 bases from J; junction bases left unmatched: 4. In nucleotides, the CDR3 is TGCAGTGCTAGAGATCGAACTAGCGGAAACATTCAGTACTTC. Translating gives CSARDRTSGNIQYF.

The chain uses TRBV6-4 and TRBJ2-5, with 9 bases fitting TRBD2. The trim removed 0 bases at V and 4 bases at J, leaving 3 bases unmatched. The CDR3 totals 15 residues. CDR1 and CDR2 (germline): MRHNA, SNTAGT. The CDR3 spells CASSDSAGGGETQYF. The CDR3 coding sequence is TGTGCCAGCAGTGACTCAGCGGGAGGTGGAGAGACCCAGTACTTC.